One and the same sample provided the 5 T cell receptor beta chains below, sequenced in a study of graft-versus-host responses after intestinal transplantation. From the graft tissue, intraepithelial and lamina propria lymphocytes were released through processing. Using immunoSEQ multiplex PCR, the repertoire was profiled, and TCRdb retains in-frame clones only, with some absent. The data show 3,000 to 3,500 clones, 60% to 80% seen once. The sample was ileum tissue, taken approximately 5 and 7 days after intestinal transplantation. Every receptor here comes from a human patient who received an intestinal transplant, so some T cells may come from the graft donor.

The J gene is TRBJ2-5, the V gene TRBV6-5; no clear D gene. Trimming stripped 5 bases from V and 5 bases from J, with 3 bases between. This CDR3 is 10 amino acids long. Germline V lookup: CDR1 MNHEY, CDR2 SVGAGI. DNA for the CDR3: TGTGCCAGCAGTGCGGAGACCCAGTACTTC. This codes for CASSAETQYF.

J is TRBJ1-1 and V is TRBV25-1; possible D gene TRBD1, 6 bases. CDR1 MGHDK and CDR2 SYGVNS come from the germline V gene. The CDR3 loop spans 14 amino acids. V lost 3 bases to trimming and J lost 1 base, with 9 bases between them. CDR3: CASSDPTGNTEAFF. CDR3 nucleotide sequence: TGTGCCAGCAGTGACCCGACAGGGAACACTGAAGCTTTCTTT.

Only one count was recorded for this clone. The V call is TRBV10-3, the J call TRBJ2-1; TRBD2 matches at 14 bases. The CDR3 loop spans 20 amino acids. From germline, CDR1 is ENHRY and CDR2 SYGVKD. The junction had 8 bases not matched to a gene; V was cut back by 0 bases and J by 1 base. CDR3 loop: CAISESGLAGVRGSYNEQFF. DNA of the CDR3: TGTGCCATCAGTGAGTCGGGACTAGCGGGAGTAAGGGGGTCCTACAATGAGCAGTTCTTC.

This chain connects TRBV19 to TRBJ1-5; 9 bases match TRBD1. This CDR3 spans 15 amino acids. CDR1 is LNHDA and CDR2 is SQIVND in the germline V gene (reference sequence). J lost 2 bases, V lost 1 base, and 0 bases had no gene match. CDR3: CASSIGTGGNQPQHF. The CDR3, as DNA: TGTGCCAGTAGTATAGGGACAGGGGGCAATCAGCCCCAGCATTTT. The full variable domain, in which reference TRBV19 and TRBJ1-5 provide the parts outside the CDR3, is DGGITQSPKYLFRKEGQNVTLSCEQNLNHDAMYWYRQDPGQGLRLIYYSQIVNDFQKGDIAEGYSVSREKKESFPLTVTSAQKNPTAFYLCASSIGTGGNQPQHFGDGTRLSIL.

V gene TRBV25-1 combines with J gene TRBJ2-3, with no clear D. The CDR3 spans 12 residues. CDR1 and CDR2 from the germline V gene are MGHDK and SYGVNS. Trimming removed 3 bases from V and 0 bases from J, with 1 base in between. This chain's CDR3 is CASSDSTDTQYF. The CDR3, as DNA: TGTGCCAGCAGTGACAGCACAGATACGCAGTATTTT.